This entry lists 2 T cell receptor beta chains sequenced from one sample in a study of beta chain features in type 1 diabetes. Study-level points and caveats: A moderate, significant TCRB CDR3 shortening appeared in type 1 diabetes across four CD4+ subsets.

cDNA synthesis used the whole RNA isolate, giving expressed TCRB sequences. This table comes from immunoSEQ multiplex PCR, and its TCRdb copy is limited to in-frame clones, with some not included. The repertoire has approximately 280,000 clones, approximately 16% of them found once; the top ten carry 0.015% to 0.017%. These TCRs' antigens remain unknown. Input material: naive CD4+ T cells from blood. These receptors were taken from a man younger than 35 with type 1 diabetes.

This clone turned up a few times. The chain carries TRBV5-6 and TRBJ1-2; possibly TRBD1 for D (5 bases). The CDR3 contains 15 residues. The ends were cut back, 4 bases at V and 8 bases at J, with 21 bases in the middle. Germline V gene sequence: CDR1 SGHDT, CDR2 YYEEEE. The CDR3 region is CASSLRRRGSNGYTF. The CDR3 DNA is TGTGCCAGCAGCCTGCGAAGGCGGGGGTCTAACGGCTACACCTTC.

This clone was seen more than once but under ten times. The chain employs TRBV5-1 and TRBJ2-1; 13 bases fit TRBD2. CDR3 length: 19 amino acids. Trimming took 0 bases from V and 5 from J; bases not matched to a gene: 11. Germline V CDR1 and CDR2: SGHRS, YFSETQ. CDR3 nucleotides: TGCGCCAGCAGCTTGGCACTAGCGGGAGGGCCCGCTCCCGACAATGAGCAGTTCTTC. Protein: CASSLALAGGPAPDNEQFF.